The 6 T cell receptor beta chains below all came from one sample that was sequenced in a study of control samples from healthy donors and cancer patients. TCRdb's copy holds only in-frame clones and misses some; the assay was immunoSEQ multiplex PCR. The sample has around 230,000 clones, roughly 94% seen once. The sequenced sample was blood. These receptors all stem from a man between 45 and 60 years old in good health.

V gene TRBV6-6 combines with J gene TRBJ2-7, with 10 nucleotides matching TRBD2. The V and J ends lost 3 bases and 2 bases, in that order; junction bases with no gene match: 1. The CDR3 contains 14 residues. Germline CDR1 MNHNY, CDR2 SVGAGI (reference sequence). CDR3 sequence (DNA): TGTGCCAGCAGTTATAGCGGGGGGACCTACGAGCAGTACTTC. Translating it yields CASSYSGGTYEQYF.

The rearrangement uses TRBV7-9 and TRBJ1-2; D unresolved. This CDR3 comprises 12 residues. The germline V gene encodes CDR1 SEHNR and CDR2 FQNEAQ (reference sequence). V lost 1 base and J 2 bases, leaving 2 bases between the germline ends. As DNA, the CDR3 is TGTGCCAGCAGCTTAGGGAACTATGGCTACACCTTC. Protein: CASSLGNYGYTF.

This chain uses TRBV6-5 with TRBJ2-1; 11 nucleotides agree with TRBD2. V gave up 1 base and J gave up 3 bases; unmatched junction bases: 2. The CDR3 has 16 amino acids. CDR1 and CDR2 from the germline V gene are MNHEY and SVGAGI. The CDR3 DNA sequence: TGTGCCAGCAGTTACTTCGGGACTAGCGGCTACAATGAGCAGTTCTTC. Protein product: CASSYFGTSGYNEQFF.

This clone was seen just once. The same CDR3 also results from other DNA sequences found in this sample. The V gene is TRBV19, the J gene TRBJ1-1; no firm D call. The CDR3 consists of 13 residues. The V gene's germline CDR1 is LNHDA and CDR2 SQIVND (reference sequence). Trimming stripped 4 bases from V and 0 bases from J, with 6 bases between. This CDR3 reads CASSTQLNTEAFF. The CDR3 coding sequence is TGTGCCAGTAGTACTCAGTTGAACACTGAAGCTTTCTTT.

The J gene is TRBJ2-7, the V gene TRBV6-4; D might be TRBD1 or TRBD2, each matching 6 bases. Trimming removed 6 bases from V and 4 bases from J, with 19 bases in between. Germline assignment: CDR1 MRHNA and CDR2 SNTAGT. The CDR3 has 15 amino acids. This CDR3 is CASRVMTGARYEQYV. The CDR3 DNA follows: TGTGCCAGCAGAGTGATGACGGGGGCGCGGTACGAGCAGTACGTC.

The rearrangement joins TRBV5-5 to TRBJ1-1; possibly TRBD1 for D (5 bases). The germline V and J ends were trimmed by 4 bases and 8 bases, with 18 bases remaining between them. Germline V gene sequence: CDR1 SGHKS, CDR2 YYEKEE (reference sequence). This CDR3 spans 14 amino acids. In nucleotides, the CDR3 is TGTGCCAGCAGCCCGAGACTAAGGGAGGGGGAAGCTTTCTTT. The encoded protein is CASSPRLREGEAFF.